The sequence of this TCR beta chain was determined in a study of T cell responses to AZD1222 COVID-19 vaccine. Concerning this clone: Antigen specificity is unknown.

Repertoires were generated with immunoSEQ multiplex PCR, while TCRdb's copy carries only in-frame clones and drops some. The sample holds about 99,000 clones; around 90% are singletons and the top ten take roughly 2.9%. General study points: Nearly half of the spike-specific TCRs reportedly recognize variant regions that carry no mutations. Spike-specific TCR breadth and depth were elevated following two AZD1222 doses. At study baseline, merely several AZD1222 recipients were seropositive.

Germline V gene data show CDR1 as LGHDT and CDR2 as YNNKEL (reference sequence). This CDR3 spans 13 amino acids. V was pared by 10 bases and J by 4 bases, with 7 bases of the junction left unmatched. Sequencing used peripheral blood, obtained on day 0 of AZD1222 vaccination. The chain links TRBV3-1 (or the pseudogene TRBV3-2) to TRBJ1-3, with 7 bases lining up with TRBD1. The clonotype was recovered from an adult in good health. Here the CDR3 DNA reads TGTGCCACGTCAACAGGGGACGGAAACACCATATATTTT. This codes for CATSTGDGNTIYF.